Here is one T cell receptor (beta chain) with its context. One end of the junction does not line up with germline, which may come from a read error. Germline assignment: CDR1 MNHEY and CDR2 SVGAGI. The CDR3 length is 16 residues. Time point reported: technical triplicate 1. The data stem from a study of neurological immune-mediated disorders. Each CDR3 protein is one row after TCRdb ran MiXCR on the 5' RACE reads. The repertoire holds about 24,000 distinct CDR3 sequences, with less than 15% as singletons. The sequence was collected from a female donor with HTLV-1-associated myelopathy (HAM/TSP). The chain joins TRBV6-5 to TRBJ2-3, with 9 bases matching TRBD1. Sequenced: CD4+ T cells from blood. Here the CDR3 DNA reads TGTGCCAGCAGCCCCCTAGGGACAGGGATTTCGAATACTCAGTATTTT. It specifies CASSPLGTGISNTQYF.